A single sample is the source of the 26 T cell receptor beta chains below, sequenced in a study of T cell changes during pregnancy in multiple sclerosis. The protocol was immunoSEQ multiplex PCR, while the TCRdb copy is restricted to in-frame clones and leaves out a portion. The table has approximately 47,000 clones, roughly 90% seen once. The sample here was peripheral blood, taken in the first trimester of pregnancy. All receptors derive from a female donor with multiple sclerosis, enrolled in a pregnancy study.

This chain uses TRBV5-1 with TRBJ2-3; the match to TRBD2 covers 13 bases. CDR3 length equals 17 residues. Germline assignment: CDR1 SGHRS and CDR2 YFSETQ. Trimming took 1 base from V and 3 from J; bases not matched to a gene: 5. The CDR3: CASSLHPGLAGTDTQYF. CDR3 DNA sequence: TGCGCCAGCAGCTTGCACCCGGGACTAGCGGGAACAGATACGCAGTATTTT.

The chain is built from TRBV5-6 and TRBJ2-5; 14 bases fit TRBD2. CDR1 is SGHDT and CDR2 is YYEEEE in the germline V gene. The CDR3 has 16 residues. J gave up 4 bases and V 3 bases, and 5 bases lay outside the gene matches. DNA of the CDR3: TGTGCCAGCAGCTGGGGCGGACTAGCGGGGGGAGAGACCCAGTACTTC. This sequence encodes CASSWGGLAGGETQYF.

This clone occurred once. The V call is TRBV6-5, the J call TRBJ1-2, with 11 bases matching TRBD1. Germline lookup yields CDR1 MNHEY and CDR2 SVGAGI. The V gene end was trimmed by 5 bases and the J gene end by 7 bases; junction bases not matched to a gene: 6. There are 14 residues in the CDR3. CDR3 region: CASSRGQGDRGYTF. The CDR3 bases are TGTGCCAGCAGTAGGGGACAGGGGGATCGTGGCTACACCTTC.

This chain connects TRBV10-3 to TRBJ2-1; 9 bases align to TRBD1. Germline V gives CDR1 ENHRY, CDR2 SYGVKD. V lost 4 bases and J lost 7; bases outside the gene matches: 5. The length of the CDR3 is 14 residues. This CDR3 is CAISGDRAVNEQFF. Written as DNA, the CDR3 is TGTGCCATCAGTGGGGACAGGGCAGTGAATGAGCAGTTCTTC.

V usage is TRBV2 and J usage is TRBJ1-1; TRBD1 aligns across 8 bases. This CDR3 is built from 13 residues. Germline V CDR1 and CDR2: SNHLY, FYNNEI. V dropped 8 bases and J dropped 7; count of bases not matched to a gene: 9. The CDR3 DNA sequence: TGTGCCAGCCTCGGACAGGGTAGGGGTGAAGCTTTCTTT. This gives the protein CASLGQGRGEAFF. Full variable domain (rest looked up from reference TRBV2 and TRBJ1-1): EPEVTQTPSHQVTQMGQEVILRCVPISNHLYFYWYRQILGQKVEFLVSFYNNEISEKSEIFDDQFSVERPDGSNFTLKIRSTKLEDSAMYFCASLGQGRGEAFFGQGTRLTVV.

V is TRBV28 and J is TRBJ1-5; D is perhaps TRBD1 (6 bases). V was trimmed by 6 bases and J by 7 bases, leaving 19 bases between them. The CDR3 is 15 residues long. Germline V CDR1 and CDR2: MDHEN, SYDVKM. CDR3 bases: TGTGCCAGCAGCGCGGGTGGGGGGGGCAGGCAGCCCCAGCATTTT. This translates into CASSAGGGGRQPQHF.

The rearrangement uses TRBV27 and TRBJ2-2; the match to TRBD1 covers 8 bases. Germline loops: CDR1 MNHEY, CDR2 SMNVEV (reference sequence). The CDR3 totals 15 residues. V lost 6 bases and J lost 1; bases outside the gene matches: 4. The DNA for the CDR3 is TGTGCCAGCAGGCCAGGGACAGGGAACACCGGGGAGCTGTTTTTT. It translates to CASRPGTGNTGELFF.

This sequence joins TRBV7-2 and TRBJ1-2; D not resolved. V lost 3 bases and J lost 2, with 7 bases in between. Per germline, CDR1 SGHTA and CDR2 FQGNSA. The CDR3 has 13 amino acids. This CDR3 is CASSFPGNYGYTF. The CDR3 DNA sequence: TGTGCCAGCAGCTTCCCCGGGAACTATGGCTACACCTTC.

The gene calls are TRBV2 and TRBJ1-5; 8 positions match TRBD1. After removal of 3 bases from V and 3 bases from J, the junction contained 1 base not matched to a gene. CDR3 length equals 14 residues. In germline, CDR1 is SNHLY, CDR2 FYNNEI. Written as DNA, the CDR3 is TGTGCCAGCAGTGACAGGGGGCCCAATCAGCCCCAGCATTTT. As protein: CASSDRGPNQPQHF.

The chain has TRBV5-1 and TRBJ2-3, with D tentatively TRBD2 (6 bases). This CDR3 comprises 14 residues. Trimming removed 3 bases from V and 8 bases from J, with 16 bases in between. Germline CDR1 reads SGHRS; CDR2 reads YFSETQ. This chain's CDR3 is CASSSASGTSTQYF. DNA for the CDR3: TGCGCCAGCAGCTCCGCTTCCGGGACTTCTACGCAGTATTTT.

The V call is TRBV6-5, the J call TRBJ1-2, with 9 bases fitting TRBD1. This CDR3 contains 15 residues. V lost 0 bases and J lost 9; bases outside the gene matches: 8. The germline CDR1 and CDR2 sequences are MNHEY and SVGAGI. This CDR3 is CASSYSTGGGLSYTF. CDR3 sequence (DNA): TGTGCCAGCAGTTACTCGACAGGGGGAGGCCTGAGCTACACCTTC.

V is TRBV6-5 and J is TRBJ2-1, with a tentative D call TRBD2 (6 bases). This CDR3 contains 11 residues. V was shortened by 6 bases and J by 9 bases, with 9 bases between the two germline ends. Germline CDR1 reads MNHEY; CDR2 reads SVGAGI. DNA for the CDR3: TGTGCCAGCAGACTGGGAGGTGAGCAGTTCTTC. It yields the protein CASRLGGEQFF.

This clone has only one observation. This rearrangement joins TRBV14 to TRBJ1-1; perhaps TRBD1 as D (6 bases). The CDR3 extends over 13 amino acids. Trimming removed 0 bases from V and 7 bases from J, with 9 bases in between. Germline V gene sequence: CDR1 SGHDN, CDR2 FVKESK. The CDR3 sequence: CASSQDRTVEAFF. CDR3 DNA sequence: TGTGCCAGCAGCCAAGATAGGACAGTTGAAGCTTTCTTT.

The rearrangement uses TRBV27 and TRBJ1-5; 10 nucleotides align to TRBD1. Germline V CDR1 and CDR2: MNHEY, SMNVEV (reference sequence). The CDR3 is made up of 16 amino acids. V shed 5 bases, J shed 2 bases, and the junction held 6 bases outside the gene matches. The CDR3 DNA is TGTGCCAGCAGTCCCGGGACAGGGGCACGCAATCAGCCCCAGCATTTT. Translated, it gives CASSPGTGARNQPQHF.

The rearrangement joins TRBV19 to TRBJ1-4, with 10 positions matching TRBD1. CDR1 and CDR2 from the germline V gene are LNHDA and SQIVND (reference sequence). V was pared by 9 bases and J by 8 bases, with 6 bases of the junction left unmatched. CDR3 length equals 13 residues. The CDR3 region is CASRDRGGEKLFF. CDR3 bases: TGTGCCAGCCGGGACAGGGGAGGAGAAAAACTGTTTTTT.

The V call is TRBV5-5, the J call TRBJ1-1; TRBD1 might be the D (5 bases). This CDR3 spans 13 amino acids. Germline V gene sequence: CDR1 SGHKS, CDR2 YYEKEE (reference sequence). V lost 2 bases and J 3 bases, leaving 8 bases between the germline ends. CDR3 protein: CASSFLGDTEAFF. Here the CDR3 DNA reads TGTGCCAGCAGCTTCTTAGGGGACACTGAAGCTTTCTTT. Together with reference TRBV5-5 and TRBJ1-1, the CDR3 gives the full variable domain: DAGVTQSPTHLIKTRGQQVTLRCSPISGHKSVSWYQQVLGQGPQFIFQYYEKEERGRGNFPDRFSARQFPNYSSELNVNALLLGDSALYLCASSFLGDTEAFFGQGTRLTVV.

The chain has TRBV19 and TRBJ2-5; D may be TRBD2 (5 bases). The CDR3 has 13 residues. Germline V gene data show CDR1 as LNHDA and CDR2 as SQIVND (reference sequence). The V and J ends lost 3 bases and 2 bases respectively, with 7 bases between them. CDR3 sequence: CASSMDFQETQYF. CDR3 DNA: TGTGCCAGTAGTATGGACTTTCAAGAGACCCAGTACTTC.

V and J are TRBV2 and TRBJ2-2; 15 bases line up with TRBD2. CDR3 length equals 15 residues. Trimming at V came to 10 bases and at J to 6 bases, leaving 6 bases not matched to a gene. Germline loops: CDR1 SNHLY, CDR2 FYNNEI. Here the CDR3 reads CAIRGTSGGPGELFF. The CDR3 coding sequence is TGTGCCATCCGAGGGACTAGCGGGGGGCCCGGGGAGCTGTTTTTT. Combining the CDR3 with reference TRBV2 and TRBJ2-2 gives the whole variable domain EPEVTQTPSHQVTQMGQEVILRCVPISNHLYFYWYRQILGQKVEFLVSFYNNEISEKSEIFDDQFSVERPDGSNFTLKIRSTKLEDSAMYFCAIRGTSGGPGELFFGEGSRLTVL.

The chain employs TRBV7-3 and TRBJ2-3, with 8 bases identical to TRBD2. This CDR3 is built from 15 residues. Trimming cost V 3 bases and J 0 bases; bases outside gene matches: 2. CDR1 SGHTA and CDR2 FQGTGA come from the germline V gene. The CDR3 DNA reads TGTGCCAGCAGCTTCAGCGGGGGTAGCACAGATACGCAGTATTTT. Translated, it gives CASSFSGGSTDTQYF.

This chain links TRBV28 with TRBJ2-7, with 8 bases matching TRBD1. The germline V gene encodes CDR1 MDHEN and CDR2 SYDVKM. The V segment lost 2 bases and the J segment 3 bases; nucleotides outside the gene matches: 3. The CDR3 extends over 14 amino acids. The CDR3 DNA reads as TGTGCCAGCAGTTTACAGGGGGCCGTCTACGAGCAGTACTTC. Protein sequence: CASSLQGAVYEQYF.

The V gene is TRBV29-1, the J gene TRBJ2-5; 16 bases are shared with TRBD2. The length of the CDR3 is 17 residues. Per the germline V gene, CDR1 is SQVTM and CDR2 is ANQGSEA. The V and J ends lost 8 bases and 7 bases, in that order; junction bases with no gene match: 16. CDR3: CSSSLTGLAGGGGTQYF. The CDR3 bases are TGCAGCTCCTCCCTTACGGGACTAGCGGGGGGGGGCGGGACCCAGTACTTC.

This clone was observed a handful of times. The chain uses TRBV6-4 and TRBJ2-3; TRBD2 might be the D (6 bases). With 2 bases removed from V and 0 bases from J, the gap between germline ends came to 6 bases. This CDR3 has 14 amino acids. Germline V gene lookup returns CDR1 MRHNA and CDR2 SNTAGT. In nucleotides, the CDR3 is TGTGCCAGCAGTGACGGGACTAGCACAGATACGCAGTATTTT. Translated, it gives CASSDGTSTDTQYF.

The rearrangement uses TRBV5-4 and TRBJ2-5; 7 bases are a match to TRBD2. Per the germline V gene, CDR1 is SGHNT and CDR2 is YYREEE (reference sequence). V dropped 2 bases and J dropped 5; count of bases not matched to a gene: 6. This CDR3 contains 14 residues. CDR3 amino acids: CASSFPGGGETQYF. For the CDR3, the DNA is TGTGCCAGCAGCTTCCCGGGGGGAGGGGAGACCCAGTACTTC.

V usage is TRBV11-2 and J usage is TRBJ2-5; no definite D call. This CDR3 spans 14 amino acids. Looked up from germline, CDR1 is SGHAT and CDR2 is FQNNGV. The ends were cut back, 5 bases at V and 2 bases at J, with 12 bases in the middle. CDR3 sequence reads: CASSLRLDQETQYF. The CDR3 region has the DNA TGTGCCAGCAGCCTCCGACTGGATCAAGAGACCCAGTACTTC. Combining the CDR3 with reference TRBV11-2 and TRBJ2-5 gives the whole variable domain EAGVAQSPRYKIIEKRQSVAFWCNPISGHATLYWYQQILGQGPKLLIQFQNNGVVDDSQLPKDRFSAERLKGVDSTLKIQPAKLEDSAVYLCASSLRLDQETQYFGPGTRLLVL.

The chain carries TRBV7-2 and TRBJ2-7; maybe TRBD1 (6 bases). Germline V gene lookup returns CDR1 SGHTA and CDR2 FQGNSA. V gave up 5 bases and J gave up 5 bases, with 10 bases separating them. The CDR3 is 12 residues long. CDR3 sequence: CASSRQAHEQYF. The DNA of the CDR3 is TGTGCCAGCAGCCGACAGGCCCACGAGCAGTACTTC.

This clone was observed a handful of times. This chain links TRBV10-1 with TRBJ1-1; TRBD1 aligns across 8 bases. Losses at the gene ends were 4 bases for V and 4 bases for J; bases not matched to a gene: 5. CDR1 is WNHNN, CDR2 SYGVQD, per germline (reference sequence). The CDR3 extends over 14 amino acids. CDR3 residues: CASSALTGGTEAFF. The DNA for the CDR3 is TGCGCCAGCAGTGCCTTAACAGGGGGCACTGAAGCTTTCTTT.